The present T cell receptor (beta chain) was sequenced within a study of cytomegalovirus exposure and HLA in healthy donors. Primers for the PCR totalled 60 Vbeta and 13 Jbeta. Original analysis: Later, about 80 million unique TCR beta chains were counted in an analysis, and about 12 million of them were shared. Only in-frame clones appear in the TCRdb table, and some are missing; sequencing was by immunoSEQ multiplex PCR. The V and J calls and clone size come from that table; D and trimming were worked out from the DNA. The data contain around 120,000 clones, around 84% of them singletons. Per germline, CDR1 LGHNT and CDR2 FRNRAP. The ends were cut back, 5 bases at V and 7 bases at J, with 14 bases in the middle. The CDR3 spans 13 residues.

The rearrangement uses TRBV12-5 and TRBJ1-2; weak D call: TRBD1 (6 bases). Sequencing used PBMCs. This receptor was identified in a young man in good health and CMV-seronegative. As DNA, the CDR3 is TGTGCTAGTGGTAACATCGGGACAACTGGCTACACCTTC. It encodes CASGNIGTTGYTF. The full variable domain, completed using reference TRBV12-5 and TRBJ1-2, is DARVTQTPRHKVTEMGQEVTMRCQPILGHNTVFWYRQTMMQGLELLAYFRNRAPLDDSGMPKDRFSAEMPDATLATLKIQPSEPRDSAVYFCASGNIGTTGYTFGSGTRLTVV.